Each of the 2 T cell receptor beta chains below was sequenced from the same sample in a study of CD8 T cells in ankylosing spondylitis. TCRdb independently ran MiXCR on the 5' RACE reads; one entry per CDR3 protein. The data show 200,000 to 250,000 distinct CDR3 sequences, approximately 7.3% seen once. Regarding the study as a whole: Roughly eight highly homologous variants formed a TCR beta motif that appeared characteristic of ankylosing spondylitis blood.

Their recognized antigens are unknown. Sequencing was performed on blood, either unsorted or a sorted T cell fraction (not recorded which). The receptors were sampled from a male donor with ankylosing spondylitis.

The DNA for the CDR3 is TGTGCCAGCAGTCTAGATGTAATGAACACTGAAGCTTTCTTT. Its translation is CASSLDVMNTEAFF. The chain uses TRBV27 and TRBJ1-1; D not certain. CDR3 size: 14 residues. Germline V gene lookup returns CDR1 MNHEY and CDR2 SMNVEV (reference sequence). V shed 5 bases and J shed 0 bases, with 10 bases lying between them.

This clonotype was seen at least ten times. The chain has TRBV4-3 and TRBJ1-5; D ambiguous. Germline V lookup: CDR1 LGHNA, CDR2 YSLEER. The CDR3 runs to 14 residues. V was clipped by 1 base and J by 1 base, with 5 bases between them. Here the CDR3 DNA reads TGCGCCAGCAGCCAAGTGGGGAGCAATCAGCCCCAGCATTTT. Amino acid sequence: CASSQVGSNQPQHF.